This TCR beta chain was sequenced during a study of T cell responses to AZD1222 COVID-19 vaccine. Findings and caveats of the study: It was only after the peak T cell response that any repertoires were sampled. Baseline antibody screening turned up just a handful of seropositive AZD1222 recipients. Nearly half of spike-specific TCRs reportedly target unmutated variant regions.

Trimming stripped 7 bases from V and 8 bases from J, with 12 bases between. The CDR3 length is 12 residues. In regard to this clone: Its target is not known.

Generated by immunoSEQ multiplex PCR, the TCRdb table keeps only in-frame clones and is missing some. The table lists approximately 140,000 clones, 90% of them singletons. The sample in question was peripheral blood, obtained on day 0 of AZD1222 vaccination. The receptor's source is an adult in good health. The V and J genes are TRBV12-3 or TRBV12-4 and TRBJ2-1; no definite D call. This CDR3 is CASTLSPDEQFF. CDR3 coding DNA: TGTGCCAGCACCCTTTCCCCCGATGAGCAGTTCTTC.